The entry below gives a single T cell receptor beta chain sequence along with its context. Its antigen is currently unknown. CDR3 length: 14 residues. V gave up 4 bases and J gave up 7 bases; unmatched junction bases: 7. The germline V gene encodes CDR1 SEHNR and CDR2 FQNEAQ (reference sequence). This sample was included in a study of CD8 T cells in ankylosing spondylitis. In TCRdb, the 5' RACE reads were re-called with MiXCR into one record per CDR3 protein. The profile shows about 36,000 distinct CDR3 sequences, roughly 12% of them singletons. General study points: Previous work reported some of these motif variants in the synovial fluid and blood of reactive arthritis.

The chain has TRBV7-9 and TRBJ2-1; 7 bases match TRBD2. The receptor was derived from a male donor with ankylosing spondylitis. The sample consisted of synovial fluid, either unsorted or a sorted T cell fraction (not recorded which). CDR3 bases: TGTGCCAGCAGCTGGGGGGGTCGGCTAAATGAGCAGTTCTTC. Protein sequence: CASSWGGRLNEQFF. Together with reference TRBV7-9 and TRBJ2-1, the CDR3 gives the full variable domain: DTGVSQNPRHKITKRGQNVTFRCDPISEHNRLYWYRQTLGQGPEFLTYFQNEAQLEKSRLLSDRFSAERPKGSFSTLEIQRTEQGDSAMYLCASSWGGRLNEQFFGPGTRLTVL.